These T cell receptor beta chains were read from a single sample in a study of T cell responses to AZD1222 COVID-19 vaccine. Sequencing was performed with immunoSEQ multiplex PCR; in TCRdb, only in-frame clones are kept and a portion is missing. Of 90,000 to 130,000 clones listed, just under 95% are singletons. The sequencing here drew on peripheral blood, taken on day 0 of AZD1222 vaccination. The receptors originated from an adult in good health. The CDR3 runs from the conserved cysteine through the conserved F or W. D genes are given only for firm matches. A row's size may be missing; if present it is once, few, many or a size class.

CDR3 length,J gene,clone size,D gene,V gene,CDR3 protein,CDR3 DNA
13,TRBJ1-2,NA,NA,TRBV5-1,CASSLQGNYGYTF,TGCGCCAGCAGCTTGCAGGGAAACTATGGCTACACCTTC
15,TRBJ1-2,NA,TRBD1,TRBV19,CASSPGTGEVYGYTF,TGTGCCAGTAGTCCGGGGACAGGGGAGGTCTATGGCTACACCTTC
12,TRBJ1-2,NA,NA,TRBV21-1,CASRIRGFGYTF,TGTGCCAGCAGGATCAGGGGGTTTGGCTACACCTTC
17,TRBJ2-1,NA,TRBD2,TRBV9,CASSVVAGGSDEGEQFF,TGTGCCAGCAGCGTAGTGGCGGGGGGGTCCGATGAAGGTGAGCAGTTCTTC
18,TRBJ2-1,NA,NA,TRBV28,CASSFRQEQPTSYNEQFF,TGTGCCAGCAGTTTCCGACAGGAGCAGCCCACTTCCTACAATGAGCAGTTCTTC
13,TRBJ2-7,NA,NA,TRBV5-5,CARCGRPTYEQYF,TGTGCCAGATGCGGACGGCCGACCTACGAGCAGTACTTC
15,TRBJ1-3,once,NA,TRBV6-5,CASSYQGASGNTIYF,TGTGCCAGCAGTTACCAAGGAGCCTCTGGAAACACCATATATTTT
17,TRBJ2-1,NA,TRBD2,TRBV11-3,CASSLDEGLATYNEQFF,TGTGCCAGCAGCTTAGATGAAGGACTAGCGACCTACAATGAGCAGTTCTTC
11,TRBJ2-7,once,NA,TRBV2,CASRQQSEQYF,TGTGCCAGCAGGCAACAGTCCGAGCAGTACTTC
14,TRBJ1-1,NA,NA,TRBV6-5,CASSSTGPNTEAFF,TGTGCCAGCAGTTCTACAGGACCGAACACTGAAGCTTTCTTT
13,TRBJ1-2,NA,NA,TRBV2,CASSERPNYGYTF,TGTGCCAGCAGTGAAAGGCCTAACTATGGCTACACCTTC
15,TRBJ1-1,NA,NA,TRBV5-1,CASSWGDGMNTEAFF,TGCGCCAGCAGCTGGGGAGACGGAATGAACACTGAAGCTTTCTTT
16,TRBJ1-2,once,NA,TRBV6-6,CASSYSFSTGPYGYTF,TGTGCCAGCAGTTACTCATTTTCGACAGGACCCTATGGCTACACCTTC
16,TRBJ1-2,NA,NA,TRBV23-1,CASSQGWTDLNYGYTF,TGCGCCAGCAGTCAAGGGTGGACAGATCTTAACTATGGCTACACCTTC
14,TRBJ1-1,few,NA,TRBV6-5,CASTPGGGNTEAFF,TGTGCCAGCACTCCCGGGGGTGGGAACACTGAAGCTTTCTTT
14,TRBJ1-1,NA,NA,TRBV3-1/TRBV3-2,CASSQADHATEAFF,TGTGCCAGCAGCCAAGCTGATCACGCGACTGAAGCTTTCTTT
13,TRBJ2-1,NA,NA,TRBV27,CASSLSSGREQFF,TGTGCCAGCAGTTTATCAAGCGGACGTGAGCAGTTCTTC
16,TRBJ2-7,NA,NA,TRBV7-8,CASSLLDVGSSYEQYF,TGTGCCAGCAGCTTACTCGACGTGGGGAGCTCCTACGAGCAGTACTTC
12,TRBJ1-1,NA,NA,TRBV30,CAWSALNTEAFF,TGTGCCTGGAGTGCCTTGAACACTGAAGCTTTCTTT
12,TRBJ1-1,NA,NA,TRBV12-3/TRBV12-4,CASSLWGSEAFF,TGTGCCAGCAGTTTATGGGGGTCTGAAGCTTTCTTT
14,TRBJ1-1,NA,NA,TRBV19,CASSIIGKGTEAFF,TGTGCCAGTAGTATAATAGGGAAGGGGACTGAAGCTTTCTTT
14,TRBJ2-7,NA,NA,TRBV6-1,CASSEAGLGYEQYF,TGTGCCAGCAGTGAAGCGGGCCTTGGCTACGAGCAGTACTTC
16,TRBJ1-1,NA,NA,TRBV7-9,CASSPPPRQGPTEAFF,TGTGCCAGCAGCCCCCCCCCACGGCAGGGTCCCACTGAAGCTTTCTTT
15,TRBJ2-3,NA,TRBD1,TRBV6-4,CASSDRTGGADTQYF,TGTGCCAGCAGTGATAGGACAGGGGGCGCAGATACGCAGTATTTT
15,TRBJ2-7,NA,TRBD2,TRBV14,CASSQVTGLAREQYF,TGTGCCAGCAGCCAAGTTACGGGACTAGCGAGGGAGCAGTACTTC
15,TRBJ2-3,NA,NA,TRBV11-2,CASSPAPRGTDTQYF,TGTGCCAGCAGCCCCGCCCCACGGGGCACAGATACGCAGTATTTT
14,TRBJ1-2,NA,NA,TRBV19,CASSSDGRLGGYTF,TGTGCCAGTAGTAGTGACGGCCGGTTAGGGGGCTACACCTTC
15,TRBJ1-5,once,TRBD1,TRBV5-8,CASSRTGVGNQPQHF,TGTGCCAGCAGCCGTACAGGGGTTGGCAATCAGCCCCAGCATTTT
14,TRBJ1-6,NA,TRBD1,TRBV18,CASSRGGGDSPLHF,TGTGCCAGCTCTCGGGGAGGGGGCGATTCACCCCTCCACTTT
15,TRBJ1-5,NA,TRBD1,TRBV7-9,CASSLAGGINQPQHF,TGTGCCAGCAGCTTGGCAGGGGGTATCAATCAGCCCCAGCATTTT
15,TRBJ1-3,NA,NA,TRBV7-9,CASSLGGYSGNTIYF,TGTGCCAGCAGCTTGGGCGGGTACTCTGGAAACACCATATATTTT
16,TRBJ2-3,NA,NA,TRBV7-3,CASSPLTPLVPDTQYF,TGTGCCAGCAGCCCACTGACTCCCCTAGTCCCAGATACGCAGTATTTT
18,TRBJ2-7,NA,TRBD2,TRBV7-9,CASSLLKNAGGKSYEQYF,TGTGCCAGCAGCCTCCTAAAGAATGCGGGGGGTAAATCCTACGAGCAGTACTTC
16,TRBJ2-7,NA,NA,TRBV5-1,CASSFNSAGPPNEQYF,TGCGCCAGCAGCTTCAATTCGGCGGGACCCCCGAACGAGCAGTACTTC
15,TRBJ1-5,NA,NA,TRBV11-2,CASSSGPNSNQPQHF,TGTGCCAGCAGCTCCGGGCCCAATAGCAATCAGCCCCAGCATTTT
12,TRBJ2-3,NA,NA,TRBV2,CASNRRDNTQYF,TGTGCCAGCAACAGAAGGGATAATACGCAGTATTTT
16,TRBJ1-4,NA,NA,TRBV29-1,CSVEASPGPANEKLFF,TGCAGCGTTGAGGCTTCGCCAGGTCCAGCTAATGAAAAACTGTTTTTT
13,TRBJ1-1,once,NA,TRBV7-3,CASSPFRDYRAFF,TGTGCCAGCAGCCCCTTCCGGGACTATAGGGCTTTCTTT
13,TRBJ2-1,once,NA,TRBV5-1,CASSRPSGDEQFF,TGCGCCAGCAGCCGGCCGTCGGGGGATGAGCAGTTCTTC
12,TRBJ1-5,NA,NA,TRBV12-3/TRBV12-4,CAGGGGRQPQHF,TGTGCCGGTGGGGGGGGGCGCCAGCCCCAGCATTTT
13,TRBJ1-3,NA,NA,TRBV29-1,CSVDGAGTDTIYF,TGCAGCGTTGATGGAGCGGGTACGGACACCATATATTTT
14,TRBJ2-2,NA,NA,TRBV19,CASSMQRRTGELFF,TGTGCCAGTAGTATGCAGCGGCGGACCGGGGAGCTGTTTTTT
11,TRBJ2-7,NA,NA,TRBV19,CATRHSYEQYF,TGTGCCACTCGCCACTCCTACGAGCAGTACTTC
14,TRBJ2-7,NA,NA,TRBV7-9,CASSLEGGSYEQYF,TGTGCCAGCAGCTTAGAGGGTGGGTCCTACGAGCAGTACTTC
16,TRBJ2-5,NA,NA,TRBV5-1,CASSLFIVGSQETQYF,TGCGCCAGCAGCTTGTTTATCGTCGGCAGCCAAGAGACCCAGTACTTC
14,TRBJ1-2,NA,TRBD1,TRBV30,CAWSPDRVNYGYTF,TGTGCCTGGAGCCCTGACAGGGTAAACTATGGCTACACCTTC
15,TRBJ2-7,NA,TRBD1,TRBV5-4,CASSLAGTGAYEQYF,TGTGCCAGCAGCTTGGCCGGGACAGGGGCTTACGAGCAGTACTTC
14,TRBJ2-1,NA,TRBD1,TRBV9,CASSPTGGGNEQFF,TGTGCCAGCAGCCCAACAGGGGGAGGAAATGAGCAGTTCTTC
14,TRBJ1-5,NA,NA,TRBV4-2,CASSQESDGQPQHF,TGTGCCAGCAGCCAAGAATCCGACGGTCAGCCCCAGCATTTT
14,TRBJ2-5,NA,NA,TRBV5-1,CASSLEQGRKTQYF,TGCGCCAGCAGCTTGGAGCAGGGTCGGAAGACCCAGTACTTC
13,TRBJ1-3,NA,NA,TRBV6-5,CASTNPSGNTIYF,TGTGCCAGCACCAACCCTTCTGGAAACACCATATATTTT
16,TRBJ1-3,once,NA,TRBV4-1,CASSQVRGETGNTIYF,TGCGCCAGCAGCCAAGTTAGGGGCGAGACTGGAAACACCATATATTTT
12,TRBJ2-7,NA,TRBD1,TRBV7-9,CASSGDSYEQYF,TGTGCCAGCAGCGGGGACAGCTACGAGCAGTACTTC